The 3 T cell receptor beta chains given below trace back to one sample, sequenced in a study of blood T cell repertoires in COVID-19. Using immunoSEQ multiplex PCR, the repertoire was profiled, and TCRdb retains in-frame clones only, with some absent. The data show over 350,000 clones, about 89% seen once. Sequencing was performed on peripheral blood. These receptors all stem from a woman in her twenties or thirties with acute or convalescent COVID-19.

The chain has TRBV5-1 and TRBJ2-3, with 12 bases matching TRBD2. This CDR3 has 15 amino acids. The V gene end was trimmed by 3 bases and the J gene end by 6 bases; junction bases not matched to a gene: 5. Germline loops: CDR1 SGHRS, CDR2 YFSETQ. The CDR3 region has the DNA TGCGCCAGCAGCTCACCGGGACTAGCGGGTGATACGCAGTATTTT. Its translation: CASSSPGLAGDTQYF. Supplemented by reference TRBV5-1 and TRBJ2-3, the full variable domain reads KAGVTQTPRYLIKTRGQQVTLSCSPISGHRSVSWYQQTPGQGLQFLFEYFSETQRNKGNFPGRFSGRQFSNSRSEMNVSTLELGDSALYLCASSSPGLAGDTQYFGPGTRLTVL.

V gene TRBV12-3 or TRBV12-4 combines with J gene TRBJ1-4, with a weak D call TRBD1 (5 bases). The V and J ends lost 6 bases and 7 bases respectively, with 9 bases between them. CDR3 length equals 12 residues. The CDR3 nucleotides are TGTGCCAGCAGCAGGGTTTCTGAAAAACTGTTTTTT. It is translated as CASSRVSEKLFF.

The chain couples TRBV10-3 to TRBJ2-1; D not certain. CDR3 length equals 11 residues. The germline V and J ends were trimmed by 4 bases and 12 bases, with 10 bases remaining between them. In germline, CDR1 is ENHRY, CDR2 SYGVKD. CDR3 coding DNA: TGTGCCATCAGTGGAGGTTCTGCGCAGTTCTTC. Translation: CAISGGSAQFF.